This T cell receptor beta chain was captured in a study of T cell responses to AZD1222 COVID-19 vaccine. Profiled with immunoSEQ multiplex PCR; TCRdb holds only in-frame clones, not every one. This repertoire shows roughly 130,000 clones, roughly 90% found once; its top ten account for around 2.8%. The CDR3 sequence is 15 residues long. Trimming left V 2 bases short and J 1 base short, with 11 bases between. Germline-derived CDR1 and CDR2 are SGDLS and YYNGEE. The rearrangement joins TRBV9 to TRBJ2-3; D not resolved. The receptor comes from an adult in good health. This specimen was peripheral blood, taken on day 0 of AZD1222 vaccination. This CDR3 reads CASSVEGHGTDTQYF. CDR3 coding DNA: TGTGCCAGCAGCGTTGAAGGTCATGGCACAGATACGCAGTATTTT. The variable domain in full, completed from reference TRBV9 and TRBJ2-3, reads DSGVTQTPKHLITATGQRVTLRCSPRSGDLSVYWYQQSLDQGLQFLIQYYNGEERAKGNILERFSAQQFPDLHSELNLSSLELGDSALYFCASSVEGHGTDTQYFGPGTRLTVL.